One sample yielded the 12 T cell receptor beta chains listed below, sequenced in a study of T cell repertoires in cytomegalovirus infection. TCRdb ran MiXCR on the reads and lists one entry per CDR3 protein. The sample yields hundreds of thousands of distinct CDR3 sequences, 20% to 25% seen once. The sample taken for sequencing was CD8+ T cells from PBMCs. These TCRs come from a human donor in good health (CMV status not recorded). Some clones in this sample may be carry-over from other donors' samples.

The chain is built from TRBV19 and TRBJ2-3; 8 bases align to TRBD1. Germline V lookup: CDR1 LNHDA, CDR2 SQIVND (reference sequence). The V segment lost 7 bases and the J segment 5 bases; nucleotides outside the gene matches: 14. The CDR3 has 16 residues. The chain's CDR3 is CASKLVWDRRVDTQYF. Written as DNA, the CDR3 is TGTGCCAGTAAACTTGTCTGGGACAGGCGGGTAGATACGCAGTATTTT.

This clonotype turned up a few times. The chain is built from TRBV14 and TRBJ1-1, with unresolved D. This CDR3 contains 15 residues. Germline values: CDR1 SGHDN, CDR2 FVKESK. Deletions cut 3 bases from V and 4 bases from J, with 15 bases between. The chain's CDR3 is CASSQTQSWGTEAFF. CDR3 nucleotides: TGTGCCAGCAGCCAGACACAGAGCTGGGGCACTGAAGCTTTCTTT.

In this sample, this clonotype turned up many times. The chain is built from TRBV7-9 and TRBJ1-1; D unclear. CDR3 length: 14 residues. V was shortened by 4 bases and J by 1 base, with 10 bases between the two germline ends. Germline-derived CDR1 and CDR2 are SEHNR and FQNEAQ (reference sequence). CDR3 amino acids: CASSSRQANTEAFF. CDR3 sequence (DNA): TGTGCCAGCAGCTCCCGTCAGGCGAACACTGAAGCTTTCTTT.

This clonotype appeared many times. The chain uses TRBV7-6 and TRBJ2-1; tentatively, D is TRBD1 (6 bases). Trimming took 1 base from V and 4 from J, leaving 11 bases between them. Germline V lookup: CDR1 SGHVS, CDR2 FNYEAQ. This CDR3 contains 15 residues. The CDR3 DNA sequence: TGTGCCAGCAGCTTAGAAACTGACAGGTACAATGAGCAGTTCTTC. Encoded protein: CASSLETDRYNEQFF.

This chain uses TRBV28 with TRBJ2-4; D is unresolved. Trimming cost V 2 bases and J 13 bases, with 9 bases left between them. Germline V gene data show CDR1 as MDHEN and CDR2 as SYDVKM. CDR3 length equals 11 residues. CDR3 residues: CASSLRQVQYF. DNA of the CDR3: TGTGCCAGCAGTTTAAGGCAGGTCCAGTACTTC.

Points on this clonotype: An end of the junction does not agree with germline; a read error may underlie this. The V and J genes are TRBV4-1 and TRBJ2-4; the D gene is possibly TRBD2 (6 bases). This CDR3 has 16 amino acids. From germline, CDR1 is MGHRA and CDR2 YSYEKL. Here the CDR3 reads CASSQEEGSAKSIQYF. CDR3 bases: TGCGCCAGCAGCCAAGAGGAGGGATCAGCCAAAAGCATTCAGTACTTC.

This clonotype has more than one count but fewer than ten. This rearrangement joins TRBV6-2 or TRBV6-3 to TRBJ2-1; TRBD2 aligns across 7 bases. The CDR3 is 16 amino acids. From germline, CDR1 is MNHEY and CDR2 SVGEGT. Trimming removed 6 bases from V and 1 base from J; junction bases left unmatched: 9. The CDR3 here is CASSLGGPLSYNEQFF. Written as DNA, the CDR3 is TGTGCCAGCAGCCTGGGAGGGCCCCTATCCTACAATGAGCAGTTCTTC.

This clonotype was detected ten times or more. V is TRBV7-2 and J is TRBJ2-5, with 11 bases fitting TRBD2. The CDR3 runs to 16 residues. Germline V lookup: CDR1 SGHTA, CDR2 FQGNSA. After removal of 4 bases from V and 5 bases from J, the junction contained 9 bases not matched to a gene. CDR3 in DNA: TGTGCCAGCAGCTGGCCGACTAGCGGGGTTCGGGAGACCCAGTACTTC. This sequence encodes CASSWPTSGVRETQYF. The full variable domain, rest sourced from reference TRBV7-2 and TRBJ2-5, is GAGVSQSPSNKVTEKGKDVELRCDPISGHTALYWYRQSLGQGLEFLIYFQGNSAPDKSGLPSDRFSAERTGGSVSTLTIQRTQQEDSAVYLCASSWPTSGVRETQYFGPGTRLLVL.

The chain recombines TRBV24-1 with TRBJ1-5; no clear D. The V gene lost 6 bases and the J gene lost 4 bases, with 9 bases spanning the gap. Germline CDR1 reads KGHDR; CDR2 reads SFDVKD. This CDR3 contains 13 residues. As DNA, the CDR3 is TGTGCCACCAGTCACCAGAGGAATCAGCCCCAGCATTTT. Translated, it gives CATSHQRNQPQHF.

This clonotype was detected only a few times. J is TRBJ2-1 and V is TRBV2; D perhaps matches TRBD2 (6 bases). Trimming took 1 base from V and 4 from J, leaving 8 bases between them. This CDR3 contains 14 residues. Germline V gives CDR1 SNHLY, CDR2 FYNNEI. CDR3 in amino acids: CASSEVGLYNEQFF. CDR3 DNA: TGTGCCAGCAGTGAAGTGGGACTTTACAATGAGCAGTTCTTC.

This clonotype was counted only a few times. V usage is TRBV29-1 and J usage is TRBJ1-1, with D unclear. V shed 4 bases and J shed 10 bases, with 16 bases lying between them. This CDR3 spans 12 amino acids. Germline V lookup: CDR1 SQVTM, CDR2 ANQGSEA. The CDR3 loop is CSVVLRRSGAFF. CDR3 coding DNA: TGCAGCGTTGTCCTTCGAAGGTCTGGAGCTTTCTTT.

The chain is built from TRBV7-9 and TRBJ1-2; TRBD1 is a possible D gene (5 bases). Trimming removed 6 bases at V and 4 bases at J, with 15 bases between. The CDR3 is 14 residues long. CDR1 SEHNR and CDR2 FQNEAQ come from the germline V gene (reference sequence). This CDR3 reads CASSSTGQTYGYTF. The CDR3 coding sequence is TGTGCCAGCAGTTCTACAGGCCAAACCTATGGCTACACCTTC.